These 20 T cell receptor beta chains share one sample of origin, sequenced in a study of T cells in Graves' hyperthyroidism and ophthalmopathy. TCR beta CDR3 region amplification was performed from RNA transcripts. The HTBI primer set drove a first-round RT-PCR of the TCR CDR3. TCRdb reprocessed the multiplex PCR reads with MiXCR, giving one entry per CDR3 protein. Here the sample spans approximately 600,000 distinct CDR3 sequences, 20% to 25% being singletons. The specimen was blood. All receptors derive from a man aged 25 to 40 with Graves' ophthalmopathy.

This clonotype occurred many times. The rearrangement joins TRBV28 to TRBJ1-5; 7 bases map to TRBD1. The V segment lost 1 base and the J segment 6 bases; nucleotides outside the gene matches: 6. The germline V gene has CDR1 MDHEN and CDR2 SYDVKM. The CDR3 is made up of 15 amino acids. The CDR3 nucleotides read TGTGCCAGCAGTTTATCACAGGGGATGGGTCAGCCCCAGCATTTT. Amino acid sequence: CASSLSQGMGQPQHF. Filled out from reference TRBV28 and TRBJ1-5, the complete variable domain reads DVKVTQSSRYLVKRTGEKVFLECVQDMDHENMFWYRQDPGLGLRLIYFSYDVKMKEKGDIPEGYSVSREKKERFSLILESASTNQTSMYLCASSLSQGMGQPQHFGDGTRLSIL.

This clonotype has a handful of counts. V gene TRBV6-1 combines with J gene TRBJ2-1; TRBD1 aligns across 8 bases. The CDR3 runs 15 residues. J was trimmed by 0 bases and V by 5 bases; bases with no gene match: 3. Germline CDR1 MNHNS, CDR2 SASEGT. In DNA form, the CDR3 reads TGTGCCAGCAGTCGGACAGGGAACTCCTACAATGAGCAGTTCTTC. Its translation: CASSRTGNSYNEQFF.

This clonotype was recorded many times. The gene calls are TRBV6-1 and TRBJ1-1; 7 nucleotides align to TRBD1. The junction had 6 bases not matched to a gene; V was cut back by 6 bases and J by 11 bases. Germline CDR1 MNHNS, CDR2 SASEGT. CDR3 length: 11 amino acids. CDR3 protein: CASRDREYAFF. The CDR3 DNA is TGTGCCAGCAGAGACAGGGAGTACGCTTTCTTT.

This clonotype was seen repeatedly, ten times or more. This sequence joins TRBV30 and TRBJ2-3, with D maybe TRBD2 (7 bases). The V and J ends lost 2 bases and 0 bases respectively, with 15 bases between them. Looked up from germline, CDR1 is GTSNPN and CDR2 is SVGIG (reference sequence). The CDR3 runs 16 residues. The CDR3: CAWSLGGATSTDTQYF. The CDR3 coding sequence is TGTGCCTGGAGTCTAGGGGGGGCAACTAGCACAGATACGCAGTATTTT.

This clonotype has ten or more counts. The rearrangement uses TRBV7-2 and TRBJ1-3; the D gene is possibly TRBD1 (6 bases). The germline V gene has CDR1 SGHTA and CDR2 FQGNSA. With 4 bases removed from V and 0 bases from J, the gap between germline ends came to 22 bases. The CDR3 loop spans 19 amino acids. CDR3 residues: CASSSGQTSLTFSGNTIYF. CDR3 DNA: TGTGCCAGCAGCTCTGGACAGACCTCGCTAACTTTCTCTGGAAACACCATATATTTT.

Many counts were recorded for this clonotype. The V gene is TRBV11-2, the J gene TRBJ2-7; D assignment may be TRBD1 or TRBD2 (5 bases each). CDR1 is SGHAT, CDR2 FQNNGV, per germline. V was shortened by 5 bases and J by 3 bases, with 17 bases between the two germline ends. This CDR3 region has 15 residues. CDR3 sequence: CASSPSWGSFYEQYF. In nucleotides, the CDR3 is TGTGCCAGCAGCCCGTCCTGGGGGTCCTTCTACGAGCAGTACTTC. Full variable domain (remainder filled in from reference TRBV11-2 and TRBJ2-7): EAGVAQSPRYKIIEKRQSVAFWCNPISGHATLYWYQQILGQGPKLLIQFQNNGVVDDSQLPKDRFSAERLKGVDSTLKIQPAKLEDSAVYLCASSPSWGSFYEQYFGPGTRLTVT.

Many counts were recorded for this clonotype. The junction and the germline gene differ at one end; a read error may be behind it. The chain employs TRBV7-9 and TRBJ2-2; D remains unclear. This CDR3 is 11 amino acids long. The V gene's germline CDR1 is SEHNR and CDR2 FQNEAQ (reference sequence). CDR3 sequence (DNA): TGTGCCAGCAGATTAGTCGGGGAGCTGTTTTTT. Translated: CASRLVGELFF.

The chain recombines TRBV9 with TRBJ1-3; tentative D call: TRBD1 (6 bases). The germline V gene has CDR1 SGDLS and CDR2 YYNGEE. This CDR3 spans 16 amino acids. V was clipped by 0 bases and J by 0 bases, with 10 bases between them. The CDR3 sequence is CASSVEGDFSGNTIYF. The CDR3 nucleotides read TGTGCCAGCAGCGTAGAGGGGGACTTCTCTGGAAACACCATATATTTT.

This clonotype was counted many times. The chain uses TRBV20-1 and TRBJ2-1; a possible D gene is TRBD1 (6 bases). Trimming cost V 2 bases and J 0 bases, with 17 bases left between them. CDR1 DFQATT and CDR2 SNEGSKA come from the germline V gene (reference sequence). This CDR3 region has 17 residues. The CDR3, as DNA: TGCAGTGCTAGACGGGGAGAGGGCAGGGGCTCCTACAATGAGCAGTTCTTC. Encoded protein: CSARRGEGRGSYNEQFF.

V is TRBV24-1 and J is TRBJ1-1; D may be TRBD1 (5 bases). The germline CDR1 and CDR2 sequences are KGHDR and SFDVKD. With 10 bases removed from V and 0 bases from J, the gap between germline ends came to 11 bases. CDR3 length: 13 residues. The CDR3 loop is CATRGDMNTEAFF. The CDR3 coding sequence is TGTGCCACAAGAGGGGATATGAACACTGAAGCTTTCTTT.

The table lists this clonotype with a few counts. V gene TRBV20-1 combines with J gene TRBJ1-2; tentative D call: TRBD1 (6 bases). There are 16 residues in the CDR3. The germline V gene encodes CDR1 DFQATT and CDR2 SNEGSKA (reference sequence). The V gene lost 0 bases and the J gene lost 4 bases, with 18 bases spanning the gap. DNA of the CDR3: TGCAGTGCTAGAGATTCACAGGGCCCCTCTGGCTATGGCTACACCTTC. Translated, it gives CSARDSQGPSGYGYTF.

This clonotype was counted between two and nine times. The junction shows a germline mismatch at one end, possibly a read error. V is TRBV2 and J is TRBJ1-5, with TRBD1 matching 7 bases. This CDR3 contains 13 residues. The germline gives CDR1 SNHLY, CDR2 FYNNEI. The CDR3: CAGSGQGVNPWNF. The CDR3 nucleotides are TGTGCCGGCAGTGGGCAGGGGGTGAATCCCTGGAATTTT.

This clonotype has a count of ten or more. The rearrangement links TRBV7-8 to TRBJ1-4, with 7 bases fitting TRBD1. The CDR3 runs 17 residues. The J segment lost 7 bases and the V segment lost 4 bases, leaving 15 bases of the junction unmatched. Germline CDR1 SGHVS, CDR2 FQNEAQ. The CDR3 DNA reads TGTGCCAGCAGCTCCACAACGGGGGACAGCGCCGGTGAAAAACTGTTTTTT. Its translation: CASSSTTGDSAGEKLFF.

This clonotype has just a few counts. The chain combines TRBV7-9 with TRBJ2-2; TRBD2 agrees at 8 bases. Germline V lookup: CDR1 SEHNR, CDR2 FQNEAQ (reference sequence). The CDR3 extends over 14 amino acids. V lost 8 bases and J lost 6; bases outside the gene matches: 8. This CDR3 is CASRERELAGELFF. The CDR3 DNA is TGTGCCAGCCGAGAGCGGGAGTTGGCCGGGGAGCTGTTTTTT. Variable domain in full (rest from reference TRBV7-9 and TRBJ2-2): DTGVSQNPRHKITKRGQNVTFRCDPISEHNRLYWYRQTLGQGPEFLTYFQNEAQLEKSRLLSDRFSAERPKGSFSTLEIQRTEQGDSAMYLCASRERELAGELFFGEGSRLTVL.

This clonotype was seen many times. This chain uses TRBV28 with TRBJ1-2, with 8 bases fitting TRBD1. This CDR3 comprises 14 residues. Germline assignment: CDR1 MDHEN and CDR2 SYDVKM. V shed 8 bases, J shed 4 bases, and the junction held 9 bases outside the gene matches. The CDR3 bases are TGTGCCAGCGCTCAAGGACAGGGCCCCTATGGCTACACCTTC. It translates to CASAQGQGPYGYTF.

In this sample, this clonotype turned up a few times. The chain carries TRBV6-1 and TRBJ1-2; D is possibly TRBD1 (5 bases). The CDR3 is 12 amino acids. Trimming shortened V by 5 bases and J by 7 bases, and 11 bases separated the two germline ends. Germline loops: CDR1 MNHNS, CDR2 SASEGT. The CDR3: CASSTWDGGYTF. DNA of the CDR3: TGTGCCAGCAGTACCTGGGACGGTGGCTACACCTTC.

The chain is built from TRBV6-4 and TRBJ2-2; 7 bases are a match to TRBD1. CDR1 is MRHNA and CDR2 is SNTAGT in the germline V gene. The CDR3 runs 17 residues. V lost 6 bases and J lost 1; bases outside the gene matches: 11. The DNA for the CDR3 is TGTGCCAGCAGCGAGTTTGGACAGGTTGGGAACACCGGGGAGCTGTTTTTT. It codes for CASSEFGQVGNTGELFF.

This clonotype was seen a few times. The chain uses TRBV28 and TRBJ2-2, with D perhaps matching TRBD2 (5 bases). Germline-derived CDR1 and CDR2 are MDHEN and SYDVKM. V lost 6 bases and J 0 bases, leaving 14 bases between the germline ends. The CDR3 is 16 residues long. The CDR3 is CASSRARGANTGELFF. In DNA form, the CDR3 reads TGTGCCAGCAGCCGCGCCCGGGGTGCGAACACCGGGGAGCTGTTTTTT.

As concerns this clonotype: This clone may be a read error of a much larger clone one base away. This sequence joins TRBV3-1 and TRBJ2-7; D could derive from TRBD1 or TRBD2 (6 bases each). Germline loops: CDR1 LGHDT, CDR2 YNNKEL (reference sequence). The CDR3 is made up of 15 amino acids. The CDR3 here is CARSQGGQGKNEQYF. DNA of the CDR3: TGTGCCCGCAGCCAAGGAGGGCAGGGGAAGAACGAGCAGTACTTC.

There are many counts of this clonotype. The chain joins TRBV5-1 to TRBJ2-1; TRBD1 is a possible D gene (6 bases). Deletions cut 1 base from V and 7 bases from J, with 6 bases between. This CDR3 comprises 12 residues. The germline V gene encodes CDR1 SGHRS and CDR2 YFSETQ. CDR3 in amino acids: CASSLQGNEQFF. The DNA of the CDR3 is TGCGCCAGCAGCTTGCAGGGGAATGAGCAGTTCTTC.